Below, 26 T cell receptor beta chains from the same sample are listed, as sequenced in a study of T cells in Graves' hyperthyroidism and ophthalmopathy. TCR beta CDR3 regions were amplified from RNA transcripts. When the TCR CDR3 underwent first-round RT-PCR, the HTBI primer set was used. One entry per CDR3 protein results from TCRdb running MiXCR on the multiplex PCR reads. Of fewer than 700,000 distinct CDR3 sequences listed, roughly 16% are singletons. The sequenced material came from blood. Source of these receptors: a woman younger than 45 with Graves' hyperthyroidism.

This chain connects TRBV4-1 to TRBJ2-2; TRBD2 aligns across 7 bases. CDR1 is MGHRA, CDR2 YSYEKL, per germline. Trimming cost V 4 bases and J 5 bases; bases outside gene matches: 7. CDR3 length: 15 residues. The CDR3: CASSPYGGRTGELFF. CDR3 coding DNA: TGCGCCAGCAGCCCCTACGGGGGGAGGACCGGGGAGCTGTTTTTT.

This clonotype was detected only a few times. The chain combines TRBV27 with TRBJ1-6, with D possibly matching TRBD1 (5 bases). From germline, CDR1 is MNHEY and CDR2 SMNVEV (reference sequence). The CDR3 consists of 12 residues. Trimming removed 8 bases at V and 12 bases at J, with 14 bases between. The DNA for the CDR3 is TGTGCCAGCGGCCAAAACAGGTTACCCCTCCACTTT. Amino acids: CASGQNRLPLHF.

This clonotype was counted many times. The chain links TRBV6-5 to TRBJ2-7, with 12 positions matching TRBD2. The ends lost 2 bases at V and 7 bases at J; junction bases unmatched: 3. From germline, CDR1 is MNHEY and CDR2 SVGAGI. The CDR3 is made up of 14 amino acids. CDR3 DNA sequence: TGTGCCAGCAGTTACCCCGGACTAGCGGGGGAGCAGTACTTC. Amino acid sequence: CASSYPGLAGEQYF.

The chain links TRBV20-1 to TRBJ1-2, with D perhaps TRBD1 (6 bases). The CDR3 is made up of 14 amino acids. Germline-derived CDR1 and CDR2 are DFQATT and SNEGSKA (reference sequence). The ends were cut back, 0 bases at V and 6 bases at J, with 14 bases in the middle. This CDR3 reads CSARDPQGTDGYTF. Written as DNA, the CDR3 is TGCAGTGCTAGAGATCCCCAGGGGACGGATGGCTACACCTTC.

The CDR3: CAWSVGGVYSPLHF. The CDR3 DNA sequence: TGTGCCTGGAGTGTTGGAGGGGTATATTCACCCCTCCACTTT. The chain has TRBV30 and TRBJ1-6, with D possibly TRBD1 on 5 matching bases. Trimming shortened V by 0 bases and J by 8 bases, and 11 bases separated the two germline ends. CDR1 and CDR2 from the germline V gene are GTSNPN and SVGIG (reference sequence). CDR3 length: 14 residues.

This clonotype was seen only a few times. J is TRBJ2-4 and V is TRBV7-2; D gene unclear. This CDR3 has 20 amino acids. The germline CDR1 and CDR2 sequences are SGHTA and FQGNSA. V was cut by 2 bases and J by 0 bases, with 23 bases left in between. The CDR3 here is CASSLWALHLALLAKNIQYF. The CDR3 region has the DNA TGTGCCAGCAGCTTATGGGCTCTCCATCTCGCCCTCTTAGCCAAAAACATTCAGTACTTC.

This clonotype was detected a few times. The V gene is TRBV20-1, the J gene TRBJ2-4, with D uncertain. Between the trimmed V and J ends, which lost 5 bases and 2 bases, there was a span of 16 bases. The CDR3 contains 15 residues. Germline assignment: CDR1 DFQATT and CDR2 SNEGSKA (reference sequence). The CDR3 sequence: CSAPPRDLPKNIQYF. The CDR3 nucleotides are TGCAGTGCTCCCCCAAGGGATTTACCCAAAAACATTCAGTACTTC.

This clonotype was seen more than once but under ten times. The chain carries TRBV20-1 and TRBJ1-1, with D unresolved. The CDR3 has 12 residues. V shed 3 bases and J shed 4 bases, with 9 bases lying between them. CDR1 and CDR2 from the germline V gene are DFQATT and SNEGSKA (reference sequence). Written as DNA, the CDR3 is TGCAGTGCTAGTCCCGAAGCCACTGAAGCTTTCTTT. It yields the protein CSASPEATEAFF.

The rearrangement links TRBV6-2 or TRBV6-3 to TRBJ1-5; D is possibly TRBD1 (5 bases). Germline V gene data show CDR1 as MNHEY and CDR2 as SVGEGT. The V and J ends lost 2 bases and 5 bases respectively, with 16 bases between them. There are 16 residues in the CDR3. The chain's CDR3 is CASSYHPGDPDQPQHF. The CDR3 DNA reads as TGTGCCAGCAGTTACCACCCGGGGGATCCGGATCAGCCCCAGCATTTT.

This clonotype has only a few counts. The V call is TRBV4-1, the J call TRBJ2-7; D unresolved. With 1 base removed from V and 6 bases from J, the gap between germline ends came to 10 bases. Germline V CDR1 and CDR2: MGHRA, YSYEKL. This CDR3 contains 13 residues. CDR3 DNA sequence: TGCGCCAGCAGCCAAGGCCCCTATTCCGAGCAGTACTTC. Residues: CASSQGPYSEQYF.

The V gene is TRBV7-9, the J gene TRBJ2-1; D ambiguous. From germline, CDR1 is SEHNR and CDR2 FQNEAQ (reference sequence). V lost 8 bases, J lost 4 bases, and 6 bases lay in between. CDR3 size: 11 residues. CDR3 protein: CASVSYNEQFF. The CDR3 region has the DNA TGTGCCAGCGTCAGTTACAATGAGCAGTTCTTC.

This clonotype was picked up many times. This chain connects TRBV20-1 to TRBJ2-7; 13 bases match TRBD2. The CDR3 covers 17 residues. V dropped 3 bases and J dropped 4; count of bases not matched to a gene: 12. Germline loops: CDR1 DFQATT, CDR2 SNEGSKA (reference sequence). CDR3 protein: CSASSPTSGRGFYEQYF. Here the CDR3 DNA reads TGCAGTGCTAGTTCCCCAACTAGCGGGAGGGGGTTTTACGAGCAGTACTTC.

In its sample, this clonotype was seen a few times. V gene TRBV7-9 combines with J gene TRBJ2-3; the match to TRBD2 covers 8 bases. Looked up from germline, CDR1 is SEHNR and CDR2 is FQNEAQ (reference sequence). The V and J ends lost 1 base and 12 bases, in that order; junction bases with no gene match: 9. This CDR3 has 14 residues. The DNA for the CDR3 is TGTGCCAGCAGCTTAGGGTTAGCGGGATCCCCCCAGTATTTT. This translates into CASSLGLAGSPQYF.

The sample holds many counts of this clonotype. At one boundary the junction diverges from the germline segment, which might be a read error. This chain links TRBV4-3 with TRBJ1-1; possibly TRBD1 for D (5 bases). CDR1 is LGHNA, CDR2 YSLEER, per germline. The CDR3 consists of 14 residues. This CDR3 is CASSQDGGNTEAFF. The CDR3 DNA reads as TGTGCCAGCAGCCAAGATGGGGGGAACACTGAAGCTTTCTTT.

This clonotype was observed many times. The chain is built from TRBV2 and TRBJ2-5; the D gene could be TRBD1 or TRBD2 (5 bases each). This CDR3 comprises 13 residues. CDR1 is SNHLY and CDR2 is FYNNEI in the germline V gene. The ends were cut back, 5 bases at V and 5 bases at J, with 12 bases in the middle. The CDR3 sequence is CASSRDRKETQYF. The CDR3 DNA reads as TGTGCCAGCAGTCGGGACCGCAAGGAGACCCAGTACTTC.

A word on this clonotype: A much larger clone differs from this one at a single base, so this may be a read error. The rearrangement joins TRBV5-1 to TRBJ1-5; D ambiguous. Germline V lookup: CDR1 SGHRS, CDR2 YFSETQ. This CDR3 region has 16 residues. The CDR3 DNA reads TGCGCCAGCAGCTTGGCCGGGAGTTATAGCACTCAGCCCCAGCATTTT. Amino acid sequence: CASSLAGSYSTQPQHF.

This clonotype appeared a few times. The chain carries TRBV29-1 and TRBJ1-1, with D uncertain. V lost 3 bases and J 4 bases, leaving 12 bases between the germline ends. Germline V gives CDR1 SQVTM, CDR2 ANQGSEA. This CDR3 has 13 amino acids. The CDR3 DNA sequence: TGCAGCGTTGAGCGGTTGAGGTCCACTGAAGCTTTCTTT. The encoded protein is CSVERLRSTEAFF.

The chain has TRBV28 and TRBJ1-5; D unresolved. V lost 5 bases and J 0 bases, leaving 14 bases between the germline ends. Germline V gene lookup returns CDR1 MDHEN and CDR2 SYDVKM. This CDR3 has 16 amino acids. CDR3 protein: CASSQAPWGSNQPQHF. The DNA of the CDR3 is TGTGCCAGCAGTCAAGCACCCTGGGGTAGCAATCAGCCCCAGCATTTT.

As DNA, the CDR3 is TGTGCCAGCAGCCAAGAACTAGCGGGTGCCTACGAGCAGTACTTC. Protein: CASSQELAGAYEQYF. The V and J genes are TRBV14 and TRBJ2-7; TRBD2 matches 9 bases. Germline V CDR1 and CDR2: SGHDN, FVKESK. This CDR3 region has 15 residues. After removal of 0 bases from V and 2 bases from J, the junction contained 2 bases not matched to a gene.

The CDR3 bases are TGTGCCAGCAGTGACTCGGGCGGCACCGGGGAGCTGTTTTTT. It codes for CASSDSGGTGELFF. The chain employs TRBV6-4 and TRBJ2-2; D ambiguous. V lost 0 bases, J lost 4 bases, and 6 bases lay in between. There are 14 residues in the CDR3. Germline values: CDR1 MRHNA, CDR2 SNTAGT.

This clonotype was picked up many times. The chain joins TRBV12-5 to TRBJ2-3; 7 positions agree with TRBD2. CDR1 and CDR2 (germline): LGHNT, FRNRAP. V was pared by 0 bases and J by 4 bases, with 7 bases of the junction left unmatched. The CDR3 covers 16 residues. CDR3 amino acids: CASGLVIAGDADTQYF. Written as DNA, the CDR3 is TGTGCTAGTGGTTTGGTGATAGCGGGCGACGCAGATACGCAGTATTTT.

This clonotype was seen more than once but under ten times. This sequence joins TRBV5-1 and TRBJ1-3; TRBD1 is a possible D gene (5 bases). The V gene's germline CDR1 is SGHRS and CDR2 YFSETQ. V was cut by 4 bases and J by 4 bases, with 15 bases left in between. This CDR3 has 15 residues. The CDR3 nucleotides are TGCGCCAGCAGCCAGGACACGGCGGGAGGAAACACCATATATTTT. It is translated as CASSQDTAGGNTIYF.

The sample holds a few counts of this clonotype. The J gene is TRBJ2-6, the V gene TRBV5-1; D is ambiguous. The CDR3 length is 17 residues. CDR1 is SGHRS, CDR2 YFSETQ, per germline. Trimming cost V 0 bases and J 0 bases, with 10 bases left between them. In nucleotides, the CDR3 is TGCGCCAGCAGCTTGGCCAGACCGAGCTCTGGGGCCAACGTCCTGACTTTC. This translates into CASSLARPSSGANVLTF.

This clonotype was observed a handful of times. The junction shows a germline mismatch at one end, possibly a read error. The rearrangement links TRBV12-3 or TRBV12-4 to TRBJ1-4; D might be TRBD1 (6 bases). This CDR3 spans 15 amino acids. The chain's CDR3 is CASRLGGGREEKLFF. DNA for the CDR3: TGTGCCAGCAGATTAGGGGGGGGCCGGGAGGAAAAACTGTTTTTT.

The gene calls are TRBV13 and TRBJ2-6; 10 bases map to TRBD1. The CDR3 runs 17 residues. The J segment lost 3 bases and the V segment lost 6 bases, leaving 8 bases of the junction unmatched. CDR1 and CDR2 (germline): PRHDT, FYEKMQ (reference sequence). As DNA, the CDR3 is TGTGCCAGCAGTCCCGGGACAGGGGACCATGGGGCCAACGTCCTGACTTTC. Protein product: CASSPGTGDHGANVLTF.

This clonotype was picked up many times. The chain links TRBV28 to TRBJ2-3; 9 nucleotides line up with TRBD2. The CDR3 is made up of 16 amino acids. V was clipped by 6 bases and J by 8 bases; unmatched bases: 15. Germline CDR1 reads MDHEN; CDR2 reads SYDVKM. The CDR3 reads CASSRTSEPSVGTQYF. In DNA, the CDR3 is TGTGCCAGCAGCCGGACTAGCGAGCCCTCCGTGGGTACGCAGTATTTT.